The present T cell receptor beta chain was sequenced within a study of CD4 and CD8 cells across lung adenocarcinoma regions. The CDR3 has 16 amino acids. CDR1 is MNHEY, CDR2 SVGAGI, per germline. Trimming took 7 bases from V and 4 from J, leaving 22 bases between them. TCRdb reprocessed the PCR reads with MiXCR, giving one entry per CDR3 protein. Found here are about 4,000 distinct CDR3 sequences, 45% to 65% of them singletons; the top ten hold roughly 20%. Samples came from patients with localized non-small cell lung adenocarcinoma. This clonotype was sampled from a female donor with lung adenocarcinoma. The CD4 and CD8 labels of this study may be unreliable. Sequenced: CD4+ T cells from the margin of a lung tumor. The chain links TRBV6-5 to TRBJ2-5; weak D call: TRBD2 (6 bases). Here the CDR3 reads CASIFAPGDLGETQYF. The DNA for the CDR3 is TGTGCCAGCATTTTTGCTCCGGGAGATCTGGGAGAGACCCAGTACTTC.